What follows are 17 T cell receptor beta chains derived from one specimen sequenced in a study of CD8 T cells in ankylosing spondylitis. Study-wide results and caveats: Apparently characteristic of ankylosing spondylitis blood was a TCR beta motif (about eight highly homologous variants).

A single record per CDR3 protein comes from TCRdb applying MiXCR to the 5' RACE reads. This sample yields roughly 300,000 distinct CDR3 sequences, of which approximately 8% are seen a single time; roughly 15% belongs to the top ten. Antigens of these TCRs are unknown. Sequencing was performed on blood, either unsorted or a sorted T cell fraction (not recorded which). The receptors come from a male donor with ankylosing spondylitis.

This chain connects TRBV7-9 to TRBJ2-5; the D is unclear. The CDR3 is 15 residues long. The V gene lost 8 bases and the J gene lost 5 bases, with 21 bases spanning the gap. CDR1 and CDR2 from the germline V gene are SEHNR and FQNEAQ (reference sequence). The CDR3 protein is CASVKDPVLWETQYF. CDR3 nucleotides: TGTGCCAGCGTAAAAGACCCTGTTTTGTGGGAGACCCAGTACTTC.

In its sample, this clonotype was seen a few times. The rearrangement uses TRBV5-1 and TRBJ2-3; D may be TRBD1 or TRBD2 (5 bases each). Trimming pared 3 bases from V and 2 bases from J, leaving 13 bases between. CDR3 length equals 15 residues. Germline CDR1 and CDR2: SGHRS and YFSETQ. The CDR3 protein is CASSWGSGPTDTQYF. Written as DNA, the CDR3 is TGCGCCAGCAGCTGGGGCAGCGGCCCCACAGATACGCAGTATTTT.

The gene calls are TRBV6-5 and TRBJ2-1, with TRBD1 as a possible D gene (6 bases). Per germline, CDR1 MNHEY and CDR2 SVGAGI. The CDR3 sequence is 14 residues long. Trimming cost V 1 base and J 4 bases, with 8 bases left between them. This CDR3 is CASSYLGTYNEQFF. CDR3 DNA: TGTGCCAGCAGTTACTTGGGGACATACAATGAGCAGTTCTTC.

This clonotype was seen at least ten times. V gene TRBV27 combines with J gene TRBJ2-3, with D perhaps matching TRBD1 or TRBD2 (5 bases each). V was pared by 7 bases and J by 3 bases, with 20 bases between. CDR1 MNHEY and CDR2 SMNVEV come from the germline V gene (reference sequence). The CDR3 has 16 residues. The CDR3 here is CASTEVSGTGTDTQYF. CDR3 in DNA: TGTGCCAGCACCGAAGTCTCCGGGACGGGGACAGATACGCAGTATTTT.

The CDR3 DNA reads as TGCAGTGCTGACCGAGAAGTCTGGGGCAATCAGCCCCAGCATTTT. Translating it yields CSADREVWGNQPQHF. The rearrangement links TRBV20-1 to TRBJ1-5; D remains ambiguous. Between the trimmed V and J ends, which lost 5 bases and 2 bases, there was a span of 16 bases. From germline, CDR1 is DFQATT and CDR2 SNEGSKA (reference sequence). CDR3 length: 15 residues.

This clonotype was counted at least ten times. V gene TRBV24-1 combines with J gene TRBJ2-7; D is perhaps TRBD2 (6 bases). Germline CDR1 KGHDR, CDR2 SFDVKD. V gave up 3 bases and J gave up 3 bases, with 14 bases separating them. The CDR3 is 15 amino acids. The CDR3 spells CATSDPGTGDYEQYF. The DNA for the CDR3 is TGTGCCACCAGTGATCCCGGGACGGGGGACTACGAGCAGTACTTC.

The chain couples TRBV6-2 or TRBV6-3 to TRBJ2-7, with D possibly being TRBD2 (5 bases). V dropped 2 bases and J dropped 6 bases, with 5 bases sitting between them. Germline V gene lookup returns CDR1 MNHEY and CDR2 SVGEGT. The CDR3 is 11 amino acids. The CDR3 here is CASSYGGEQYF. CDR3 DNA: TGTGCCAGCAGTTACGGAGGCGAGCAGTACTTC.

The V gene is TRBV7-2, the J gene TRBJ2-6, with TRBD1 as a possible D gene (5 bases). This CDR3 comprises 16 residues. V was cut by 5 bases and J by 0 bases, with 11 bases left in between. CDR1 and CDR2 (germline): SGHTA, FQGNSA. CDR3 sequence reads: CASSEGVLSGANVLTF. CDR3 nucleotide sequence: TGTGCCAGCAGCGAAGGGGTCCTCTCTGGGGCCAACGTCCTGACTTTC.

This clonotype was observed a few times. The V call is TRBV4-2, the J call TRBJ2-1; D not resolved. Germline CDR1 reads LGHNA; CDR2 reads YNFKEQ. Trimming took off 0 bases at V and 4 bases at J, with 10 bases between the two ends. The length of the CDR3 is 15 residues. The CDR3 DNA sequence: TGTGCCAGCAGCCAAGATCAACGTCCGTACAATGAGCAGTTCTTC. As protein: CASSQDQRPYNEQFF.

This clonotype has ten or more counts. The chain carries TRBV3-1 and TRBJ2-7; 13 bases match TRBD2. The ends lost 6 bases at V and 2 bases at J; junction bases unmatched: 4. Germline loops: CDR1 LGHDT, CDR2 YNNKEL (reference sequence). The CDR3 sequence is 15 residues long. Here the CDR3 reads CASSGLAGAPYEQYF. The CDR3 coding sequence is TGTGCCAGCAGTGGACTAGCGGGAGCTCCCTACGAGCAGTACTTC.

The rearrangement links TRBV2 to TRBJ2-7; TRBD2 aligns across 8 bases. The germline gives CDR1 SNHLY, CDR2 FYNNEI. This CDR3 is built from 15 residues. Losses at the gene ends were 6 bases for V and 2 bases for J; bases not matched to a gene: 9. CDR3 DNA sequence: TGTGCCAGCAGGATGACGGGCGGGAGGCCCTACGAGCAGTACTTC. Amino acids: CASRMTGGRPYEQYF. The whole variable domain, filled in from reference TRBV2 and TRBJ2-7, reads EPEVTQTPSHQVTQMGQEVILRCVPISNHLYFYWYRQILGQKVEFLVSFYNNEISEKSEIFDDQFSVERPDGSNFTLKIRSTKLEDSAMYFCASRMTGGRPYEQYFGPGTRLTVT.

This clonotype was seen a few times. V gene TRBV20-1 combines with J gene TRBJ2-2; TRBD2 matches 10 bases. Unmatched junction bases numbered 7, after V lost 2 bases and J lost 7 bases. The CDR3 consists of 15 residues. Germline V lookup: CDR1 DFQATT, CDR2 SNEGSKA (reference sequence). The CDR3 loop is CSARPLAGVGGELFF. The CDR3 DNA reads as TGCAGTGCTAGACCCCTAGCGGGAGTTGGCGGGGAGCTGTTTTTT.

This clonotype was seen at least ten times. This rearrangement joins TRBV5-1 to TRBJ2-1, with TRBD1 identical over 11 bases. Trimming at V came to 4 bases and at J to 7 bases, leaving 4 bases not matched to a gene. The CDR3 covers 14 residues. CDR1 and CDR2 from the germline V gene are SGHRS and YFSETQ. CDR3 amino acids: CASSLDRGPNEQFF. In DNA form, the CDR3 reads TGCGCCAGCAGCCTGGACAGGGGGCCGAATGAGCAGTTCTTC. Full variable domain (outside the CDR3, taken from reference TRBV5-1 and TRBJ2-1): KAGVTQTPRYLIKTRGQQVTLSCSPISGHRSVSWYQQTPGQGLQFLFEYFSETQRNKGNFPGRFSGRQFSNSRSEMNVSTLELGDSALYLCASSLDRGPNEQFFGPGTRLTVL.

This chain uses TRBV3-1 with TRBJ2-7; weak D call: TRBD1 (5 bases). CDR3 length: 14 residues. Germline CDR1 is LGHDT and CDR2 is YNNKEL (reference sequence). Trimming took 4 bases from V and 2 from J, leaving 12 bases between them. The CDR3 loop reads CASSPGHAPYEQYF. DNA of the CDR3: TGTGCCAGCAGCCCAGGACACGCACCCTACGAGCAGTACTTC.

The sample holds a few counts of this clonotype. This chain joins TRBV4-3 and TRBJ2-7; D perhaps matches TRBD2 (6 bases). Between the trimmed V and J ends, which lost 0 bases and 0 bases, there was a span of 12 bases. Germline loops: CDR1 LGHNA, CDR2 YSLEER. This CDR3 is 16 amino acids long. In nucleotides, the CDR3 is TGCGCCAGCAGCCAAGAAATAGCGGAGAGCTCCTACGAGCAGTACTTC. It is translated as CASSQEIAESSYEQYF.

The CDR3 here is CASSTIRTGGTDTQYF. CDR3 DNA: TGTGCCAGCAGCACTATCCGAACAGGGGGCACAGATACGCAGTATTTT. This chain connects TRBV5-6 to TRBJ2-3; TRBD1 aligns across 7 bases. J gave up 1 base and V 4 bases, and 9 bases lay outside the gene matches. CDR1 is SGHDT and CDR2 is YYEEEE in the germline V gene. The length of the CDR3 is 16 residues.

Ten or more counts support this clonotype. The chain combines TRBV3-1 with TRBJ2-1; 12 bases align to TRBD1. V trimming: 4 bases; J trimming: 7 bases; junction bases outside the gene matches: 5. CDR1 is LGHDT, CDR2 YNNKEL, per germline (reference sequence). The CDR3 has 15 residues. The chain's CDR3 is CASSLWDRGLNEQFF. Here the CDR3 DNA reads TGTGCCAGCAGCCTATGGGACAGGGGGCTGAATGAGCAGTTCTTC.